Sequencing of this T cell receptor (beta chain) was carried out in a study of OX40 agonist ivuxolimab in advanced cancers. At the level of the study: Partial responses were observed in three patients, of whom one had hepatocellular carcinoma and two had cutaneous melanoma. General study points: There was clonal expansion of CD4+ and CD8+ blood T cells by week 6 at 0.1 to 3.0 mg/kg. Averaging showed that CD8+ T cells had more expanded clones than CD4+ did. Also showing low normalized T-cell clonal expansion were some of the nonresponders.

On this clone: Antigen: not known.

V was clipped by 5 bases and J by 0 bases, with 11 bases between them. From germline, CDR1 is MNHNS and CDR2 SASEGT. The CDR3 has 14 residues. Profiling relied on immunoSEQ multiplex PCR, and the TCRdb table lists in-frame clones only, not all of them. Among approximately 82,000 clones listed, about 85% were seen once. The chain uses TRBV6-1 and TRBJ2-7, with D perhaps TRBD1 (5 bases). Here the sequenced sample was CD4+ or CD8+ T cells sorted from blood, taken in a trial of the OX40 agonist ivuxolimab. This TCR was sampled from an adult with an advanced solid tumor such as melanoma, head and neck, liver or kidney cancer. This CDR3 reads CASSSDRGSYEQYF. The CDR3 DNA sequence: TGTGCCAGCAGTTCTGACAGAGGCTCCTACGAGCAGTACTTC.